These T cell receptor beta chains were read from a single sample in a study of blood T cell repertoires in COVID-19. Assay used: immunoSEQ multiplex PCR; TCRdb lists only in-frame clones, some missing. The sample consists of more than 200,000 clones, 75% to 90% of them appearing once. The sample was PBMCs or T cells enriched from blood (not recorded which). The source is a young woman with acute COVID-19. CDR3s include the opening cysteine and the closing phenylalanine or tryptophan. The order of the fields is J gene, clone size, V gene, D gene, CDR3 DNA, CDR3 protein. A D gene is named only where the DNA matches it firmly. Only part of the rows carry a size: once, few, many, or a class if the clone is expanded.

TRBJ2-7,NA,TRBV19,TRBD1,TGTGCCAGTAGTAGGGCCCCAGGGACAGGGACTTACGAGCAGTACTTC,CASSRAPGTGTYEQYF
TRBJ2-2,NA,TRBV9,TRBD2,TGTGCCAGCAGCGTAGCTAGCGGGGCGAACACCGGGGAGCTGTTTTTT,CASSVASGANTGELFF
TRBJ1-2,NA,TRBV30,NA,TGTGCCTGGAATGTGGACAGAAGCTATGGTGGCTACACCTTC,CAWNVDRSYGGYTF
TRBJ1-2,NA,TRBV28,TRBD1,TGTGCCAGCAGTTCTAGACAGGGGATAGCTAACTATGGCTACACCTTC,CASSSRQGIANYGYTF
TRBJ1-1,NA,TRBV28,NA,TGTGCCAGCACCCACCCCGGGGGGATGCGCGCTTTCTTT,CASTHPGGMRAFF
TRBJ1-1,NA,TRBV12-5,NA,TGTGCTAGTGGTGAGACTGTAAAGAACACTGAAGCTTTCTTT,CASGETVKNTEAFF
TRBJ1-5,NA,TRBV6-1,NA,TGTGCCAGCAGTGATAATACAGTTGGACAGCCCCAGCATTTT,CASSDNTVGQPQHF
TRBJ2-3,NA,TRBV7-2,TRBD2,TGTGCCAGCAGCCTCTCGGGACTAGGGTCGGCAGATACGCAGTATTTT,CASSLSGLGSADTQYF
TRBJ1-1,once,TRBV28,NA,TGTGCCAGCGCTTATTATAGGGGGACTGAAGCTTTCTTT,CASAYYRGTEAFF
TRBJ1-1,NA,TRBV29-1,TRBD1,TGCAGCGTTGAGGGACAGGGTGAAGCTTTCTTT,CSVEGQGEAFF
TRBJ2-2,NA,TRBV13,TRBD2,TGTGCCAGCAGCGATCCGGGACTAGCGGGATACGGGGAGCTGTTTTTT,CASSDPGLAGYGELFF
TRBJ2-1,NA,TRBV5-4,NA,TGTGCCAGCAGCCCGAAGTTAGCGTCAAATGAGCAGTTCTTC,CASSPKLASNEQFF
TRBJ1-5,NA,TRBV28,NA,TGTGCCAGCAGTTTAAGCGGGGATCAGCCCCAGCATTTT,CASSLSGDQPQHF
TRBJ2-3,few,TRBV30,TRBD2,TGTGCCTGGAGAGCGGGGGGGCACATTTCAGATACGCAGTATTTT,CAWRAGGHISDTQYF
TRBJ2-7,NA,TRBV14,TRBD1,TGTGCCAGCAGCCAAACAGGGGGCGCGTTTTACGAGCAGTACTTC,CASSQTGGAFYEQYF
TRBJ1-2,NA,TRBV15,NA,TGTGCCACCAGCATGAGGGCTAACTATGGCTACACCTTC,CATSMRANYGYTF
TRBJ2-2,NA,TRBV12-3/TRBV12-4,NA,TGTGCCGTAGAGTACACCGGGGAGCTGTTTTTT,CAVEYTGELFF
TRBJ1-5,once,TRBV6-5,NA,TGTGCCAGCAGGCCTATTGAGGGTCAGCCCCAGCATTTT,CASRPIEGQPQHF
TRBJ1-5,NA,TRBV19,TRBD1,TGTGCCAGTAGCCTTGGACAGGGGATTAGCAATCAGCCCCAGCATTTT,CASSLGQGISNQPQHF
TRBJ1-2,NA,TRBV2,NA,TGTGCCAGCAGTGAAGAACAGGGCTACTATGGCTACACCTTC,CASSEEQGYYGYTF
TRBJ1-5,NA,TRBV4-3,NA,TGCGCCAGCAGCCAAGATGTGGGGGGGGCCCAGCATTTT,CASSQDVGGAQHF
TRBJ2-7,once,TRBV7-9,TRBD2,TGTGCCAGCAGCTTAGGGGAGGCTAGCGGGGGGGCCGACGAGCAGTACTTC,CASSLGEASGGADEQYF
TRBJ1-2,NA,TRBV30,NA,TGTGCCTGGAGTGTCGGGTGGCGGGACCTCAGCGGCTACACCTTC,CAWSVGWRDLSGYTF
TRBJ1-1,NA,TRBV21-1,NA,TGTGCCAGCAGCCCCCGGGACAAGAACACTGAAGCTTTCTTT,CASSPRDKNTEAFF
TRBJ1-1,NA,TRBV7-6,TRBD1,TGTGCCAGCAGCTTAGAGGACAGGGCCGACGCTGAAGCTTTCTTT,CASSLEDRADAEAFF
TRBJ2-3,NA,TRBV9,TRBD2,TGTGCCAGCAGCGAGCGGGGGGCTAGCACAGATACGCAGTATTTT,CASSERGASTDTQYF
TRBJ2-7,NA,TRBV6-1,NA,TGTGCCAGCAGTGAATTCGGGGGTCAATACGAGCAGTACTTC,CASSEFGGQYEQYF
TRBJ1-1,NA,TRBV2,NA,TGTGCCAGCAGTCCTCAACTTGGGCAGGGAACCACTGAAGCTTTCTTT,CASSPQLGQGTTEAFF
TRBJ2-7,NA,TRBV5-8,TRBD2,TGTGCCAGCAGCTGGGGACTAGACGGCGAGCAGTACTTC,CASSWGLDGEQYF
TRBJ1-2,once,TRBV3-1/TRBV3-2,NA,TGTGCCAGCAGCCCAAGCGACCGACCTTTTTTAGTCTATGGCTACACCTTC,CASSPSDRPFLVYGYTF
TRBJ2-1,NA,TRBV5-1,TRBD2,TGCGCCAGCAGCACGTCCGCGGGGGGTCGGAATGAGCAGTTCTTC,CASSTSAGGRNEQFF
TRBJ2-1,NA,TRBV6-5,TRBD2,TGTGCCAGCACCCTTAGCGGGGGGGCCGAAAATGAGCAGTTCTTC,CASTLSGGAENEQFF
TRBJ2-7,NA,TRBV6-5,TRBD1,TGTGCCAGCAGTTCCTGGACAGGCTCCTACGAGCAGTACTTC,CASSSWTGSYEQYF
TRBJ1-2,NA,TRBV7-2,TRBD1,TGTGCCAGCACCCAACCAGGGGGCCGAGGCTACACCTTC,CASTQPGGRGYTF
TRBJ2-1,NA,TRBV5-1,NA,TGCGCCAGCAGCTTGGCGCAGATAACATACAATGAGCAGTTCTTC,CASSLAQITYNEQFF
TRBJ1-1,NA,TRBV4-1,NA,TGCGCCAGCAGCCAAGACTTGAACACTGAAGCTTTCTTT,CASSQDLNTEAFF
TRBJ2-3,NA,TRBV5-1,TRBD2,TGCGCCAGCAGCTTGGGGATTGACGGGGGGGCTACAGATACGCAGTATTTT,CASSLGIDGGATDTQYF
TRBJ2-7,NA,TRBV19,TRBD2,TGTGCCAGTAGTACCCGACTAGCGGGAGCGGGGGATTACGAGCAGTACTTC,CASSTRLAGAGDYEQYF
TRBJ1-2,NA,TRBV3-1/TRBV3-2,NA,TGTGCCAGCAGCCCGGGTTCAAATACTGGCTACACCTTC,CASSPGSNTGYTF
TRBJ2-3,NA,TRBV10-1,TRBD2,TGCGCCAGCAGTGAGTTGCGGGGGGGTGGAGATACGCAGTATTTT,CASSELRGGGDTQYF
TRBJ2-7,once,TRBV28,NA,TGTGCCAGCAGTCCCCGGGGTGGGGACGAGCAGTACTTC,CASSPRGGDEQYF
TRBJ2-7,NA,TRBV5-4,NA,TGTGCCAGCAGCCCGGTTGGAGGGTCCTCCTACGAGCAGTACTTC,CASSPVGGSSYEQYF
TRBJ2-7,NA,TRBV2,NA,TGTGCCAGCATCCAGGGAAGTGTTTACTACGAGCAGTACTTC,CASIQGSVYYEQYF
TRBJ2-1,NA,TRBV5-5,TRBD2,TGTGCCAGCAGCTTGTTCGTTAGCGGGGGTAATGAGCAGTTCTTC,CASSLFVSGGNEQFF
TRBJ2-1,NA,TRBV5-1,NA,TGCGCCAGCAGCTTGGGCGACTCCACCTACAATGAGCAGTTCTTC,CASSLGDSTYNEQFF
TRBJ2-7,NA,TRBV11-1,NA,TGTGCCAGCAGCCCCGGGACAATCTCCTACGAGCAGTACTTC,CASSPGTISYEQYF
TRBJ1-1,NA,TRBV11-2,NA,TGTGCCAGCAGCTTATCAACAGGGTCTGAAGCTTTCTTT,CASSLSTGSEAFF
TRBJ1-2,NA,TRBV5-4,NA,TGTGCCAGCAGCTTAGACCCAGGAAGGCAGTTCGATGGCTACACCTTC,CASSLDPGRQFDGYTF
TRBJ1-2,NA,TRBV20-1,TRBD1,TGCAGTGCTAGTCTACAGGGGGAAGGCTACACCTTC,CSASLQGEGYTF
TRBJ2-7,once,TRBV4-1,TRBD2,TGCGCCAGCAGCCAAGATTACAGCGGGAGTCGCTACGAGCAGTACTTC,CASSQDYSGSRYEQYF